This TCR beta chain was profiled in a study of blood T cell repertoires in COVID-19. Clones were read by immunoSEQ multiplex PCR, and TCRdb kept only the in-frame ones, dropping some. The data contain some 200,000 clones, around 84% of them singletons. The source of this sequence is a young man with active or convalescent COVID-19. Sequencing used peripheral blood.

CDR3 DNA sequence: TGTGCCACCAGCAGAGTCTCAGGGTACAATGAGCAGTTCTTC. It translates to CATSRVSGYNEQFF. The J gene is TRBJ2-1, the V gene TRBV15; D is possibly TRBD1 (5 bases). Germline CDR1 LNHNV, CDR2 YYDKDF (reference sequence). Trimming shortened V by 1 base and J by 4 bases, and 8 bases separated the two germline ends. The length of the CDR3 is 14 residues.